At least ten counts were recorded for the clone carrying this T cell receptor beta chain. Antigen unknown. The CDR3 totals 15 residues. J gave up 5 bases and V 0 bases, and 3 bases lay outside the gene matches. CDR1 and CDR2 (germline): SQVTM, ANQGSEA. Those with hyperthyroidism were 18 to 65 years old, newly diagnosed, and ill for under 2 months. The study left out patients who had uncontrolled infection, other autoimmune disease, pregnancy or lactation. The sample comes from a study of T cells in Graves' hyperthyroidism and ophthalmopathy. On the study more broadly: The initial diagnosis was the point when peripheral blood was collected, ahead of any treatment. The study, taken as a whole, reports: Using 13 V-J features, a model discriminated ophthalmopathy from stable hyperthyroidism.

Regions amplified from RNA transcripts were the TCR beta CDR3 regions. HTBI primers were employed in a first-round RT-PCR of the TCR CDR3. One entry per CDR3 protein, called by TCRdb with MiXCR from the multiplex PCR reads. The table shows hundreds of thousands of distinct CDR3 sequences, with approximately 16% occurring only once. Source material: blood. The V and J genes are TRBV29-1 and TRBJ2-1, with 11 bases lining up with TRBD2. The receptor comes from a woman under 30 with Graves' hyperthyroidism. CDR3 amino acids: CSVEEGTSGNNEQFF. The CDR3 nucleotides are TGCAGCGTTGAAGAAGGGACTAGCGGTAACAATGAGCAGTTCTTC.